The 9 T cell receptor beta chains in this list originate from one sample, sequenced in a study of blood T cell repertoires in COVID-19 (dated by TCRdb to 2020 to 2021). The library was generated by the immunoSEQ multiplex PCR assay. TCRdb took over this immuneACCESS table, retaining in-frame rearrangements with V and J assigned. Such tables are incomplete; in checked studies, under half of the missing clones stem from an unresolved V gene, and the remainder is unexplained. The sample records about 170,000 clones, about 80% of which are singletons. Jointly, the top ten make up 15% to 20% of the sample. Material for sequencing was PBMCs or T cells enriched from blood (not recorded which). The receptors stem from a woman between 70 and 85 years old in a cohort exposed to, infected with or recovered from COVID-19 (not recorded which).

V usage is TRBV29-1 and J usage is TRBJ1-2; D perhaps matches TRBD1 (6 bases). Trimming left V 2 bases short and J 4 bases short, with 11 bases between. Germline V gene sequence: CDR1 SQVTM, CDR2 ANQGSEA. This CDR3 spans 13 amino acids. In DNA form, the CDR3 reads TGCAGCGTTGAAAGGGGGGGTGGCTATGGCTACACCTTC. Translated: CSVERGGGYGYTF.

The chain links TRBV7-2 to TRBJ2-7, with TRBD1 as a possible D gene (6 bases). Germline CDR1 SGHTA, CDR2 FQGNSA. CDR3 length: 15 residues. V lost 0 bases to trimming and J lost 2 bases, with 11 bases between them. DNA of the CDR3: TGTGCCAGCAGCTTAGCGACAGGCCCTACCTACGAGCAGTACTTC. Protein product: CASSLATGPTYEQYF.

The chain joins TRBV18 to TRBJ2-5; TRBD2 agrees at 9 bases. The CDR3 runs 15 residues. The V gene end was trimmed by 2 bases and the J gene end by 6 bases; junction bases not matched to a gene: 7. CDR1 is KGHSH and CDR2 is LQKENI in the germline V gene. CDR3 protein: CASSPAGGYLKTQYF. The CDR3 bases are TGTGCCAGCTCACCAGCGGGAGGGTATTTGAAGACCCAGTACTTC.

The chain combines TRBV21-1 with TRBJ1-2; the D segment call TRBD1 is taken from the table without a DNA check. TRBV21-1 is a listed pseudogene. The CDR3 extends over 14 amino acids. The CDR3: CASSPRGGSRGYTF. The CDR3, as DNA: TGTGCCAGCAGCCCTAGAGGGGGCTCGCGTGGCTACACCTTC.

The rearrangement joins TRBV4-2 to TRBJ1-4; D is possibly TRBD1 (5 bases). The length of the CDR3 is 16 residues. V lost 1 base to trimming and J lost 7 bases, with 16 bases between them. Germline V gene lookup returns CDR1 LGHNA and CDR2 YNFKEQ. In nucleotides, the CDR3 is TGTGCCAGCAGCCAAGTAGGCAGGGAGGGCGCTGAAAAACTGTTTTTT. Its protein is CASSQVGREGAEKLFF.

The gene calls are TRBV5-4 and TRBJ2-3; 14 positions match TRBD2. This CDR3 is 17 amino acids long. In germline, CDR1 is SGHNT, CDR2 YYREEE (reference sequence). V gave up 4 bases and J gave up 4 bases; unmatched junction bases: 8. CDR3 bases: TGTGCCAGCAGCACGGGGACTAGCGGGAGACGGGCAGATACGCAGTATTTT. Translation: CASSTGTSGRRADTQYF.

The genes are TRBV19 and TRBJ2-3, with TRBD2 matching over 9 bases. The CDR3 totals 15 residues. CDR1 is LNHDA and CDR2 is SQIVND in the germline V gene (reference sequence). V was clipped by 3 bases and J by 3 bases; unmatched bases: 4. The CDR3: CASSIWREGTDTQYF. CDR3 nucleotide sequence: TGTGCCAGTAGTATTTGGCGGGAGGGAACAGATACGCAGTATTTT.

V is TRBV9 and J is TRBJ1-4; 11 bases map to TRBD1. Germline lookup yields CDR1 SGDLS and CDR2 YYNGEE. The CDR3 covers 16 residues. The V gene end was trimmed by 0 bases and the J gene end by 7 bases; junction bases not matched to a gene: 5. CDR3 sequence (DNA): TGTGCCAGCAGCGTAGGAGGCGGGACAGGGGGTGAAAAACTGTTTTTT. Protein: CASSVGGGTGGEKLFF.

The chain carries TRBV7-3 and TRBJ2-7, with D maybe TRBD2 (5 bases). The length of the CDR3 is 13 residues. Germline V gene data show CDR1 as SGHTA and CDR2 as FQGTGA. Trimming shortened V by 5 bases and J by 1 base, and 9 bases separated the two germline ends. CDR3 sequence reads: CASSPPGSYEQYF. Written as DNA, the CDR3 is TGTGCCAGCAGCCCGCCGGGATCCTACGAGCAGTACTTC.